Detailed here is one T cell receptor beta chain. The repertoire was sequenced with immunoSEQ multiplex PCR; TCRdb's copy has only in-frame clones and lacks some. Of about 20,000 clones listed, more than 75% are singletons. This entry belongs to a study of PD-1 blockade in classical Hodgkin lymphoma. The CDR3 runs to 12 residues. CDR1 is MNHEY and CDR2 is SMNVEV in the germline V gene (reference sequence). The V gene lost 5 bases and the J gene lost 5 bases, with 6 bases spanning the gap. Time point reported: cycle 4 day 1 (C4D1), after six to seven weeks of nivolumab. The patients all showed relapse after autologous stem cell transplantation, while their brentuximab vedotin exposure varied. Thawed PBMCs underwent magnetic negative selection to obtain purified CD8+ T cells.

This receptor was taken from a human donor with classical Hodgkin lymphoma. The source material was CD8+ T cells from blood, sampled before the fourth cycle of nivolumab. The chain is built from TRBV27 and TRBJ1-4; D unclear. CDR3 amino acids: CASSGTNEKLFF. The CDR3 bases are TGTGCCAGCAGTGGTACAAATGAAAAACTGTTTTTT.